The clone carrying this T cell receptor beta chain was detected ten times or more. Antigen: not known. A read error may produce the germline difference seen at one junction end. PBMCs were derived from about 10 ml fresh peripheral blood. The CDR3 loop spans 13 amino acids. Per the germline V gene, CDR1 is SEHNR and CDR2 is FQNEAQ (reference sequence). What was amplified from RNA transcripts were TCR beta CDR3 regions. Carried out on the TCR CDR3, a first-round RT-PCR used the HTBI primer set. TCRdb re-derived calls from the multiplex PCR reads in MiXCR, one entry per CDR3 protein. In the table there are about half a million distinct CDR3 sequences, about 22% of which are singletons. This specimen belongs to a study of T cells in Graves' hyperthyroidism and ophthalmopathy. Findings and caveats of the study: The majority of expanded thyroid clonotypes above 0.001 also appeared in blood.

The V call is TRBV7-9, the J call TRBJ2-5; TRBD2 is a possible D gene (5 bases). The TCR sequence derives from a woman aged 65 to 85 with Graves' ophthalmopathy. Specimen: blood. CDR3 bases: TGTGCCAGCAGTTTAGCAGGAGGAGAGACCCAGTACTTC. Translating it yields CASSLAGGETQYF.